Each of the 19 T cell receptor beta chains below was sequenced from the same sample in a study of control samples from healthy donors and cancer patients. The repertoire was sequenced with immunoSEQ multiplex PCR; TCRdb's copy has only in-frame clones and lacks some. The sample yields 170,000 or so clones, around nine tenths seen once. Material: blood. The receptors derive from a man aged 25-45 years in good health.

The chain uses TRBV30 and TRBJ2-1, with D hard to call. The CDR3 is 13 amino acids. The ends were cut back, 1 base at V and 10 bases at J, with 14 bases in the middle. Looked up from germline, CDR1 is GTSNPN and CDR2 is SVGIG (reference sequence). For the CDR3, the DNA is TGTGCCTGGAGTGGAGTAGGGTCAGCGGAGCAGTTCTTC. Encoded protein: CAWSGVGSAEQFF.

The CDR3 protein is CASRIQGAHSPGELFF. For the CDR3, the DNA is TGTGCCAGCAGAATACAGGGGGCGCATTCACCCGGGGAGCTGTTTTTT. The chain joins TRBV4-2 to TRBJ2-2, with 9 bases matching TRBD1. Looked up from germline, CDR1 is LGHNA and CDR2 is YNFKEQ. V was clipped by 6 bases and J by 6 bases; unmatched bases: 11. The CDR3 loop spans 16 amino acids.

The chain combines TRBV7-2 with TRBJ2-5, with a weak D call TRBD2 (5 bases). Trimming removed 5 bases from V and 5 bases from J, with 15 bases in between. In germline, CDR1 is SGHTA, CDR2 FQGNSA. The CDR3 consists of 14 residues. The CDR3 DNA sequence: TGTGCCAGCAGCCAACTAGTTAGATTGGAGACCCAGTACTTC. It yields the protein CASSQLVRLETQYF.

This chain joins TRBV11-2 and TRBJ1-1, with D possibly matching TRBD1 (5 bases). V gave up 3 bases and J gave up 5 bases, with 16 bases separating them. CDR1 and CDR2 (germline): SGHAT, FQNNGV. The CDR3 covers 15 residues. The CDR3 here is CASSFLEGRGTEAFF. DNA for the CDR3: TGTGCCAGCAGCTTTTTGGAGGGGCGCGGGACTGAAGCTTTCTTT. The full variable domain, with the rest looked up from reference TRBV11-2 and TRBJ1-1, is EAGVAQSPRYKIIEKRQSVAFWCNPISGHATLYWYQQILGQGPKLLIQFQNNGVVDDSQLPKDRFSAERLKGVDSTLKIQPAKLEDSAVYLCASSFLEGRGTEAFFGQGTRLTVV.

The CDR3 here is CSVEPTGVGYTF. In DNA, the CDR3 is TGCAGCGTTGAGCCTACAGGGGTCGGCTACACCTTC. The rearrangement links TRBV29-1 to TRBJ1-2; 7 positions match TRBD1. Trimming took 3 bases from V and 8 from J; bases not matched to a gene: 6. Germline assignment: CDR1 SQVTM and CDR2 ANQGSEA. This CDR3 region has 12 residues.

The chain carries TRBV7-2 and TRBJ2-5; D perhaps matches TRBD2 (6 bases). The length of the CDR3 is 14 residues. CDR1 and CDR2 (germline): SGHTA, FQGNSA. Deletions cut 4 bases from V and 4 bases from J, with 13 bases between. The CDR3 nucleotides read TGTGCCAGCAGCTCCTCCCCACTAGCAGAGACCCAGTACTTC. Protein sequence: CASSSSPLAETQYF.

The J gene is TRBJ1-4, the V gene TRBV27, with D maybe TRBD1 (6 bases). Per germline, CDR1 MNHEY and CDR2 SMNVEV (reference sequence). The CDR3 length is 16 residues. The V gene lost 7 bases and the J gene lost 12 bases, with 27 bases spanning the gap. This CDR3 is CASKPGWGQSKWELFF. The CDR3 region has the DNA TGTGCCAGCAAACCAGGGTGGGGGCAGTCGAAATGGGAACTGTTTTTT. Together with reference TRBV27 and TRBJ1-4, the CDR3 gives the full variable domain: EAQVTQNPRYLITVTGKKLTVTCSQNMNHEYMSWYRQDPGLGLRQIYYSMNVEVTDKGDVPEGYKVSRKEKRNFPLILESPSPNQTSLYFCASKPGWGQSKWELFFGSGTQLSVL.

The chain joins TRBV15 to TRBJ2-1, with D possibly being TRBD1 (6 bases). Trimming removed 5 bases from V and 1 base from J, with 18 bases in between. Germline lookup yields CDR1 LNHNV and CDR2 YYDKDF (reference sequence). The CDR3 extends over 17 amino acids. As DNA, the CDR3 is TGTGCCACCAGCCCCGGCCAGGGGCAGGGATCCTACAATGAGCAGTTCTTC. It yields the protein CATSPGQGQGSYNEQFF.

Points on this clone: Other nucleotide sequences in the sample specify the same CDR3. The chain employs TRBV12-3 or TRBV12-4 and TRBJ1-2, with D possibly TRBD1 on 5 matching bases. Trimming took off 8 bases at V and 0 bases at J, with 10 bases between the two ends. The length of the CDR3 is 13 residues. CDR3 coding DNA: TGTGCCAGCTCCCTGGGGGCTAACTATGGCTACACCTTC. It specifies CASSLGANYGYTF.

The chain links TRBV19 to TRBJ2-3; 8 bases are shared with TRBD2. CDR1 and CDR2 (germline): LNHDA, SQIVND (reference sequence). With V trimmed by 3 bases and J by 4 bases, 12 bases remained unmatched. The CDR3 spans 17 residues. This CDR3 reads CASSMGAGTRSSDTQYF. CDR3 sequence (DNA): TGTGCCAGTAGTATGGGGGCTGGGACTAGGTCGTCAGATACGCAGTATTTT.

V is TRBV16 and J is TRBJ2-1; 9 nucleotides agree with TRBD1. Germline CDR1 KGHSY, CDR2 FQNENV. The junction had 5 bases not matched to a gene; V was cut back by 0 bases and J by 5 bases. There are 16 residues in the CDR3. The CDR3 is CASSQSWTGANNEQFF. CDR3 DNA: TGTGCCAGCAGCCAATCTTGGACAGGGGCCAACAATGAGCAGTTCTTC.

This chain uses TRBV6-5 with TRBJ2-5; D ambiguous. Per germline, CDR1 MNHEY and CDR2 SVGAGI. Trimming cost V 5 bases and J 4 bases, with 11 bases left between them. CDR3 size: 13 residues. CDR3 protein: CASSRRSAETQYF. CDR3 coding DNA: TGTGCCAGCAGTCGAAGGTCCGCAGAGACCCAGTACTTC.

The gene calls are TRBV6-1 and TRBJ2-1, with 9 bases fitting TRBD1. CDR3 size: 17 residues. Germline V lookup: CDR1 MNHNS, CDR2 SASEGT. With V trimmed by 4 bases and J by 3 bases, 10 bases remained unmatched. The CDR3: CASSVTVGTGFYNEQFF. CDR3 nucleotide sequence: TGTGCCAGCAGTGTCACCGTTGGGACAGGGTTCTACAATGAGCAGTTCTTC.

The chain uses TRBV18 and TRBJ2-3; D tentatively fits TRBD1 or TRBD2 (5 bases each). V dropped 0 bases and J dropped 2 bases, with 12 bases sitting between them. The CDR3 is made up of 16 amino acids. Germline V gene lookup returns CDR1 KGHSH and CDR2 LQKENI. For the CDR3, the DNA is TGTGCCAGCTCACCACCGGGGACCTGGACCACAGATACGCAGTATTTT. Its translation: CASSPPGTWTTDTQYF.

The chain carries TRBV7-2 and TRBJ2-3; 11 positions match TRBD2. CDR1 SGHTA and CDR2 FQGNSA come from the germline V gene. This CDR3 has 17 amino acids. V shed 5 bases and J 5 bases; nucleotides not matched to a gene: 12. CDR3 nucleotide sequence: TGTGCCAGCAGCGAAGGGAGGCTAGCGGGAGGCAGAGATACGCAGTATTTT. This gives the protein CASSEGRLAGGRDTQYF. Full variable domain (missing parts from reference TRBV7-2 and TRBJ2-3): GAGVSQSPSNKVTEKGKDVELRCDPISGHTALYWYRQSLGQGLEFLIYFQGNSAPDKSGLPSDRFSAERTGGSVSTLTIQRTQQEDSAVYLCASSEGRLAGGRDTQYFGPGTRLTVL.

V gene TRBV2 combines with J gene TRBJ1-1; perhaps TRBD1 as D (5 bases). V gave up 4 bases and J gave up 4 bases, with 16 bases separating them. There are 15 residues in the CDR3. Germline V gene sequence: CDR1 SNHLY, CDR2 FYNNEI. The CDR3: CASSGPFGQGTEAFF. CDR3 in DNA: TGTGCCAGCAGTGGCCCTTTCGGGCAGGGCACTGAAGCTTTCTTT.

The chain combines TRBV6-2 or TRBV6-3 with TRBJ2-2, with 10 bases identical to TRBD2. The CDR3 totals 15 residues. Germline V gene lookup returns CDR1 MNHEY and CDR2 SVGEGT. Germline trimming cut 2 bases from V and 4 bases from J; bases unmatched to any gene: 1. The CDR3 DNA sequence: TGTGCCAGCAGTTACGGACTAGCGGCCACCGGGGAGCTGTTTTTT. Protein: CASSYGLAATGELFF.

V gene TRBV29-1 combines with J gene TRBJ2-7; either TRBD1 or TRBD2 may supply D (5 bases each). The CDR3 totals 13 residues. CDR1 and CDR2 (germline): SQVTM, ANQGSEA. V shed 6 bases and J shed 3 bases, with 15 bases lying between them. The CDR3 is CSVTGTDGYEQYF. CDR3 nucleotide sequence: TGCAGCGTAACCGGGACGGACGGCTACGAGCAGTACTTC.

The chain employs TRBV6-1 and TRBJ1-5; D not certain. Trimming removed 1 base at V and 6 bases at J, with 4 bases between. Germline V gene lookup returns CDR1 MNHNS and CDR2 SASEGT. The CDR3 totals 12 residues. In nucleotides, the CDR3 is TGTGCCAGCAGTGAAGGGTCTCAGCCCCAGCATTTT. It is translated as CASSEGSQPQHF.